This T cell receptor (beta chain) is drawn from a study of Ad26.COV2.S vaccination and SARS-CoV-2 variants. Study results and caveats: The TCR breadth and depth analyses may have produced an underestimate of total T cell responses.

Worth noting for this clone: Its antigen remains unknown.

J gave up 10 bases and V 4 bases, and 7 bases lay outside the gene matches. Germline CDR1 is WNHNN and CDR2 is SYGVQD (reference sequence). CDR3 length: 15 residues. As to treatment: roughly 19 received Ad26.COV2.S at low or high dose, single or two shots; 5 received placebo; per-sample allocation not given. Each sample was drawn 63 days after the first injection (of vaccine or placebo). Immunization relied on an Ad26 vector, which expressed Wuhan-strain SARS-CoV-2 spike. Method: immunoSEQ multiplex PCR; TCRdb's copy keeps in-frame clones and lacks some. This repertoire shows about 680,000 clones, 80% to 90% found once; its top ten account for roughly 1.5%.

The chain recombines TRBV10-1 with TRBJ2-1, with 13 bases aligning to TRBD2. Sequenced here: peripheral blood, sampled in a trial of Ad26.COV2.S vaccine versus placebo. This clonotype was obtained from a person aged 18-60 years who received the Ad26.COV2.S COVID-19 vaccine or a placebo. The CDR3 protein is CASSVGLAGEEEQFF. CDR3 bases: TGCGCCAGCAGTGTAGGACTAGCGGGAGAGGAGGAGCAGTTCTTC.